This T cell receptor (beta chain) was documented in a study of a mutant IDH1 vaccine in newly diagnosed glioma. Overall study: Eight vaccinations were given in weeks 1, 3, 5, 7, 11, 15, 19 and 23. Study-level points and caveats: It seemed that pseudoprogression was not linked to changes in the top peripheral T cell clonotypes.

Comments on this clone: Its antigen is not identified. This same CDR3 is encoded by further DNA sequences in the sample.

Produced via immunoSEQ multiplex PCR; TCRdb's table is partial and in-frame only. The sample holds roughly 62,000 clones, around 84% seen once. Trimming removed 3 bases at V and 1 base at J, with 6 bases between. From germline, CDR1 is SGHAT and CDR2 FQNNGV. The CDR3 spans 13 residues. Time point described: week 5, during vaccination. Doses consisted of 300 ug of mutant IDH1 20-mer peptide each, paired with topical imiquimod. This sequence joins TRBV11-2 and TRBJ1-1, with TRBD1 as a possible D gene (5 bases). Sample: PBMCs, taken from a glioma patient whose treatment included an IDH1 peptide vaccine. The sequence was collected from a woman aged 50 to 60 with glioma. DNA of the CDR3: TGTGCCAGCAGCTTTCAGGGGAACACTGAAGCTTTCTTT. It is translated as CASSFQGNTEAFF.